The T cell receptor beta chain under discussion was sequenced for a study of spatial heterogeneity in lung cancer (dated by TCRdb to the late 2010s). For the study in its entirety: Beta-chain transcripts were consistently detected in greater numbers than alpha-chain transcripts, which likely reflected higher beta-chain transcript abundance. The study linked features of the TCR repertoire to counts of nonsynonymous mutations, which were determined by whole-exome sequencing of tumor tissue. In non-small cell lung cancer, the study made a quantitative comparison of TCR alpha and beta repertoires among multiple tumor regions, matched nontumor lung and blood. At surgery, 200 to 250 tumor regions, around 67 matched nontumor lung samples and 50 to 60 PBMC samples were TCR-sequenced for both alpha and beta chains. In tumor regions, TCR transcript counts showed a strong correlation with a T cell transcriptional module score derived from matched bulk RNA-seq. In the raw uncorrected reads, each unique combination of TCR and UMI appeared more than ten times on average. Points the paper makes about the study in general: The number of expanded intratumoral alpha and beta TCRs correlated with the tumor nonsynonymous mutation count. The count of ubiquitous expanded TCRs correlated with the count of ubiquitous nonsynonymous mutations, and the count of regional expanded TCRs correlated with the count of regional nonsynonymous mutations. Confirming at a functional level the hypothesis that regional TCRs recognize regional mutations was considered to require additional single-cell paired TCR alpha and beta sequencing. TCR-seq coverage of tumor T cells was estimated at only 5.5% to 8.5% for alpha chains and 13% to 15% for beta chains.

This sample's time point label indicates: sample taken at primary tumor resection. Donors were around 69 patients with early-stage, untreated non-small cell lung cancer from the lung TRACERx cohort. Whole RNA extracted from tumor and nontumor lung tissue, or from cryopreserved PBMC samples, was used for TCR sequencing without cell sorting. A patient was chosen for TCR sequencing only when enough RNA was available from at least two tumor regions. Tumor and adjacent nontumor lung specimens were reviewed by a lung pathologist before selection. Per the germline V gene, ENHRY is the CDR1 and SYGVKD is the CDR2. The V and J ends are trimmed by 6 bases and 4 bases, leaving 11 bases between them. Including cysteine and phenylalanine, the CDR3 has 13 amino acids. The kept DNA is CDR3 alone, 39 bases in frame from the first base. The library was built by means of 5' RACE. The reads were generated on a NextSeq 500. In the TCR library protocol, a unique molecular identifier was attached to each TCR cDNA molecule so that PCR and sequencing errors could be corrected. For the original study's pipeline: TCR identification, UMI-based error correction and CDR3 extraction were all carried out with Decombinator tools. TCRs above a frequency of 2 per 1,000, corresponding to the top 1% of the tumor frequency distribution, were defined as expanded. Expanded tumor TCRs were classed as regional if statistically deemed absent (corrected P<0.05) from at least one tumor region, otherwise ubiquitous. Rényi diversity was computed with the R vegan package after subsampling each repertoire 100 times to 5,000 TCRs. CDR3 similarity networks were constructed using string-kernel similarity of amino acid triplets, with links drawn between CDR3s whose pairwise similarity was above 0.82. TCRdb's own reprocessing of the public reads used fastp at Q25 and MiXCR and kept productive beta chains. Identical CDR3 protein sequences are pooled into one entry, listed with their most common genes and DNA. Here the V and J calls rest on TCRdb's processing, not on the authors' analysis. The sample contains roughly 15,000 distinct CDR3 sequences, around 7.5% of them found a single time. 8% to 9% of the sample is in the top ten clones.

This clonotype was counted a few times. Its target antigen remains unknown. No quality values exist for individual bases; no much larger clone is one base distant. This clonotype was sampled from a male donor with early-stage non-small cell lung cancer. Sequencing was performed on lung tumor tissue, taken at surgery. The rearrangement joined TRBV10-3 to TRBJ2-3; the D gene is unclear. This receptor carries the CDR3 CAIRSPLADTQYF. The sequenced DNA is TGTGCCATCAGGAGCCCGCTCGCAGATACGCAGTATTTT.